Described below is a single TCR beta chain sequence and its context. Its cognate antigen is unknown. Germline assignment: CDR1 SGDLS and CDR2 YYNGEE. This CDR3 region has 14 residues. Trimming left V 0 bases short and J 3 bases short, with 9 bases between. The data derive from a study of cytomegalovirus exposure and HLA in healthy donors. Findings of the study overall: From TCR beta sequences, most subjects' HLA-A and HLA-B alleles were reportedly predicted accurately.

The PCR contained 60 Vbeta and 13 Jbeta primers. Measured with immunoSEQ multiplex PCR; TCRdb has only the in-frame clones, and not every one. Of about 67,000 clones in the sample, over 75% were seen once. The gene calls are TRBV9 and TRBJ2-5; a possible D gene is TRBD1 (6 bases). Input material: PBMCs. The clonotype originates from a woman aged 25-40 years in good health and CMV-seropositive. CDR3 in amino acids: CASSVGTVKETQYF. CDR3 DNA: TGTGCCAGCAGCGTAGGGACAGTGAAAGAGACCCAGTACTTC.